This paragraph reports one TCR beta chain. Its antigen is as yet unknown. This sample is part of a study of blood T cells in healthy people across ages. Study-level findings and limits: One million T cells yielded diversity estimates that were considered underestimates.

Isolating PBMCs gave at least 7 million of these cells per sample. PCR was performed a second time for about 6 to 12 cycles using a sample-barcoded 5' primer and a J-beta primer mix. TCRdb fed the 5' RACE reads into MiXCR, producing one record per CDR3 protein. The sample contains under 1,100,000 distinct CDR3 sequences, approximately 25% of which appear only once. CDR1 LGHDT and CDR2 YNNKEL come from the germline V gene (reference sequence). The V gene lost 4 bases and the J gene lost 6 bases, with 24 bases spanning the gap. The CDR3 runs 18 residues. This same sample was also taken into another study, of T cells of mothers and their children.

This clonotype was sampled from a girl between 2 and 10 years old in good health. The sequenced sample was blood. This sequence joins TRBV3-1 and TRBJ1-4; a weak D match, TRBD1 (5 bases). The CDR3 sequence is CASSPPVRGEFIYEKLFF. The CDR3 region has the DNA TGTGCCAGCAGCCCCCCAGTGAGGGGCGAGTTTATATATGAAAAACTGTTTTTT.